This T cell receptor (beta chain) was captured by sequencing in a study of cytomegalovirus exposure and HLA in healthy donors. The CDR3 contains 14 residues. Germline V CDR1 and CDR2: SEHNR, FQNEAQ (reference sequence). V was shortened by 5 bases and J by 1 base, with 11 bases between the two germline ends. The PCR made use of 60 Vbeta and 13 Jbeta primers. As originally analysed: Among the unique TCR beta chains that a later analysis counted, some 73 million in all, roughly 9.9 million were shared. TCRdb's copy holds only in-frame clones and misses some; the assay was immunoSEQ multiplex PCR. V and J calls plus clone size are reproduced from that table; the DNA served to infer D and trimming. With 91,000 or so clones in the sample, the ten largest clones hold around 3.4%. A remark on this clone: Antigen specificity is unknown.

Study-level findings and limits: Investigators reported 150 to 200 TCR beta chains as tied to cytomegalovirus. The authors excluded some V segments, including TRBV6-2 and TRBV6-3, as indistinguishable. The authors assumed roughly uniform sequencing depth across donors for presence/absence analyses.

V is TRBV7-9 and J is TRBJ1-1, with D perhaps TRBD1 (5 bases). Input material: PBMCs. This sequence originates from a woman aged 30 to 39 in good health and CMV-seronegative. The CDR3 DNA reads as TGTGCCAGCAGCCTACCCGACAGGAACACTGAAGCTTTCTTT. Amino acid sequence: CASSLPDRNTEAFF. The whole variable domain, remainder taken from reference TRBV7-9 and TRBJ1-1, is DTGVSQNPRHKITKRGQNVTFRCDPISEHNRLYWYRQTLGQGPEFLTYFQNEAQLEKSRLLSDRFSAERPKGSFSTLEIQRTEQGDSAMYLCASSLPDRNTEAFFGQGTRLTVV.